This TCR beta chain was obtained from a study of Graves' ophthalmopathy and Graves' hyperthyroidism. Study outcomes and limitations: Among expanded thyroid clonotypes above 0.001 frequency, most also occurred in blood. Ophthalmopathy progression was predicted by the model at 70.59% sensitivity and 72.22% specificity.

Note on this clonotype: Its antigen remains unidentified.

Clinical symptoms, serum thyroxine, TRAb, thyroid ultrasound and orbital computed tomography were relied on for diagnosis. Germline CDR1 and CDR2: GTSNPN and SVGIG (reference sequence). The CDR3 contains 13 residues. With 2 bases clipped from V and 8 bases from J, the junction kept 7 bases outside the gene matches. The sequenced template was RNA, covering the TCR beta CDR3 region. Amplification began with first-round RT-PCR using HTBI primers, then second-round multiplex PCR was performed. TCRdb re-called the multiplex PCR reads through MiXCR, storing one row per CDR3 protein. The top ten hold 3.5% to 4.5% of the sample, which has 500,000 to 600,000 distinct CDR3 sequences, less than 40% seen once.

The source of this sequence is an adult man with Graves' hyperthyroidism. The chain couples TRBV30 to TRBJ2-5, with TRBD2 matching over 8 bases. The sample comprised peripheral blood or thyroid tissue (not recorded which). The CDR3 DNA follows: TGTGCCTGGAGTAAAGCGGGGGCGCCTACCCAGTACTTC. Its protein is CAWSKAGAPTQYF.